These T cell receptor beta chains were read from a single sample in a study of OX40 agonist ivuxolimab in advanced cancers. Sequenced by immunoSEQ multiplex PCR; TCRdb stores in-frame clones only, minus some. The sample yields 55,000 to 70,000 clones, about 82% seen once. This material consisted of CD4+ or CD8+ T cells sorted from blood, taken in a trial of the OX40 agonist ivuxolimab. The receptors were sampled from an adult with an advanced solid tumor such as melanoma, head and neck, liver or kidney cancer. CDR3s include the opening cysteine and the closing phenylalanine or tryptophan. D genes are given only for firm matches. Clone size is not always given. Where it is, it says once, few, many or a class for expanded clones.

CDR3 protein	CDR3 DNA	CDR3 length	D gene	V gene	clone size	J gene
CATKGRGGRGEQYF	TGTGCCACCAAGGGGAGAGGGGGACGTGGCGAGCAGTACTTC	14	-	TRBV27	-	TRBJ2-7
CASSALAGGVDTQYF	TGTGCCAGCAGCGCACTAGCGGGGGGGGTGGATACGCAGTATTTT	15	TRBD2	TRBV7-6	-	TRBJ2-3
CASSRFGEPYEQYF	TGTGCCAGCAGCCGATTCGGCGAACCCTACGAGCAGTACTTC	14	-	TRBV7-2	-	TRBJ2-7
CASTSGWGQPQHF	TGTGCCAGTACCTCCGGCTGGGGTCAGCCCCAGCATTTT	13	-	TRBV19	few	TRBJ1-5
CAWSLWGRETEAFF	TGTGCCTGGTCCCTATGGGGTAGGGAAACTGAAGCTTTCTTT	14	-	TRBV30	once	TRBJ1-1
CASSFAGVYRDTEAFF	TGTGCCAGCAGTTTTGCCGGGGTCTATAGGGACACTGAAGCTTTCTTT	16	-	TRBV28	-	TRBJ1-1
CASSLNREAEAFF	TGTGCCAGCAGCTTAAACAGGGAGGCTGAAGCTTTCTTT	13	-	TRBV7-8	once	TRBJ1-1
CASRQGAGYEQYF	TGTGCCAGCAGACAGGGGGCAGGGTACGAGCAGTACTTC	13	TRBD1	TRBV6-6	-	TRBJ2-7
CASSLNGETSSSEQYF	TGTGCCAGCAGTTTAAACGGAGAAACGTCCTCATCCGAGCAGTACTTC	16	-	TRBV28	-	TRBJ2-7
CASSPGGRVTYEQYF	TGTGCCAGCTCACCAGGCGGGAGGGTTACCTACGAGCAGTACTTC	15	TRBD2	TRBV18	-	TRBJ2-7
CASSSRTGSYEQYF	TGTGCCAGCAGCTCCCGGACGGGCTCCTACGAGCAGTACTTC	14	-	TRBV7-9	-	TRBJ2-7